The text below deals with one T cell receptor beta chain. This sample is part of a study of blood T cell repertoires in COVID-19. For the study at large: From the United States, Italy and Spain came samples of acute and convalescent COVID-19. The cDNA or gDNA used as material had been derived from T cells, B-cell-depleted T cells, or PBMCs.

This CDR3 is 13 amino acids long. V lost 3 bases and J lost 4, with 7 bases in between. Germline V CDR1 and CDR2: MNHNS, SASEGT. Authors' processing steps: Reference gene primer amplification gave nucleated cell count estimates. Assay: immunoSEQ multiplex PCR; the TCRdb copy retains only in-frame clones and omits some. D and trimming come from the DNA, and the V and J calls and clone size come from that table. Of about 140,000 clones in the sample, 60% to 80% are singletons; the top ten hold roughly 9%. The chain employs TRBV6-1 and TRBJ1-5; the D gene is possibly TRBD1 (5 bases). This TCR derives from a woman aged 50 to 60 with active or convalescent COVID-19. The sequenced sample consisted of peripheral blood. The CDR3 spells CASSEGQNQPQHF. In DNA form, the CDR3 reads TGTGCCAGCAGTGAGGGGCAAAATCAGCCCCAGCATTTT.